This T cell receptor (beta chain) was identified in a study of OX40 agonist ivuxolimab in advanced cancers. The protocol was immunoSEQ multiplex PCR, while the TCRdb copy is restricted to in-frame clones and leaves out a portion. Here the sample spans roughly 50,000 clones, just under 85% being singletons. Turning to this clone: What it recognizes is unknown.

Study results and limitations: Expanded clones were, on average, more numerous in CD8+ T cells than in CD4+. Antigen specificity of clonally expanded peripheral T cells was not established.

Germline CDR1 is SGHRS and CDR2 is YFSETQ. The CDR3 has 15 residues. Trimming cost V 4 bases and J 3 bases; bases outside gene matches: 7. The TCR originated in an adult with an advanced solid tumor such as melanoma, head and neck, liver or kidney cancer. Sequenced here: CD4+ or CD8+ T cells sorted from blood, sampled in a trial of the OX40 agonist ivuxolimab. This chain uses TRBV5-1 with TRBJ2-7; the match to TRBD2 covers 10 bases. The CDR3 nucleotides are TGCGCCAGCAGCGAGCGTCCTAGCGGGAGCTACGAGCAGTACTTC. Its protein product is CASSERPSGSYEQYF.